A single sample is the source of the 23 T cell receptor beta chains below, sequenced in a study of post-analysis software for immune sequencing data. cDNA libraries of TCR beta carried unique molecular identifiers. One entry per CDR3 protein, called by TCRdb with MiXCR from the PCR reads. The repertoire has some 890,000 distinct CDR3 sequences, roughly 58% of them found once; the top ten carry approximately 4.2%. Study-wide findings and caveats: TRBV segments more frequent in patients than in controls numbered roughly 5 and included TRBV5-6, TRBV5-1 and TRBV20-1.

Their cognate antigens are unknown. Source material: blood. These receptor sequences come from a girl aged 10 to 17 with multiple sclerosis.

The V gene is TRBV20-1, the J gene TRBJ2-3; 7 bases line up with TRBD2. The CDR3 extends over 13 amino acids. The V segment lost 3 bases and the J segment 7 bases; nucleotides outside the gene matches: 7. Germline V gene sequence: CDR1 DFQATT, CDR2 SNEGSKA (reference sequence). This chain's CDR3 is CSASWRERNTQYF. The CDR3 DNA sequence: TGCAGTGCTAGCTGGCGGGAGAGGAATACGCAGTATTTT.

This clonotype was detected only once. V and J are TRBV10-2 and TRBJ2-1, with a tentative D call TRBD2 (6 bases). The germline gives CDR1 WSHSY, CDR2 SAAADI. V was clipped by 1 base and J by 2 bases, with 12 bases between them. This CDR3 spans 16 amino acids. CDR3 sequence reads: CASSELGRDAYNEQFF. The DNA for the CDR3 is TGCGCCAGCAGTGAGTTAGGGCGGGACGCCTACAATGAGCAGTTCTTC.

This clonotype was seen a handful of times. This chain links TRBV5-1 with TRBJ2-1; D remains ambiguous. Germline lookup yields CDR1 SGHRS and CDR2 YFSETQ. V was cut by 4 bases and J by 7 bases, with 9 bases left in between. CDR3 length equals 12 residues. The DNA of the CDR3 is TGCGCCAGCAGCCCGGGTAAAAATGAGCAGTTCTTC. Its protein is CASSPGKNEQFF. Drawing the rest from reference TRBV5-1 and TRBJ2-1, the complete variable domain is KAGVTQTPRYLIKTRGQQVTLSCSPISGHRSVSWYQQTPGQGLQFLFEYFSETQRNKGNFPGRFSGRQFSNSRSEMNVSTLELGDSALYLCASSPGKNEQFFGPGTRLTVL.

This clonotype was detected a few times. The chain combines TRBV20-1 with TRBJ2-5, with D perhaps matching TRBD1 (6 bases). The CDR3 is 15 residues long. The V gene lost 6 bases and the J gene lost 3 bases, with 20 bases spanning the gap. Germline V gene lookup returns CDR1 DFQATT and CDR2 SNEGSKA (reference sequence). The CDR3 bases are TGCAGTGCACTGGGGGCGCGGGTCCCAAAAGAGACCCAGTACTTC. Translated, it gives CSALGARVPKETQYF.

The V gene is TRBV6-6, the J gene TRBJ2-1; 8 bases map to TRBD1. The CDR3 has 14 residues. Germline CDR1 reads MNHNY; CDR2 reads SVGAGI (reference sequence). The junction had 6 bases not matched to a gene; V was cut back by 6 bases and J by 5 bases. The CDR3 spells CASSGQGVNNEQFF. The CDR3 region has the DNA TGTGCCAGCAGCGGACAGGGCGTCAACAATGAGCAGTTCTTC.

The V gene is TRBV5-1, the J gene TRBJ2-6; a possible D gene is TRBD1 (5 bases). With 1 base removed from V and 3 bases from J, the gap between germline ends came to 8 bases. This CDR3 spans 15 amino acids. The germline V gene has CDR1 SGHRS and CDR2 YFSETQ. This CDR3 is CASSLSGYGANVLTF. The CDR3 DNA is TGCGCCAGCAGCTTGTCAGGGTATGGGGCCAACGTCCTGACTTTC.

The chain carries TRBV20-1 and TRBJ2-5; 12 positions agree with TRBD2. CDR3 size: 15 residues. V was clipped by 2 bases and J by 13 bases; unmatched bases: 14. Germline values: CDR1 DFQATT, CDR2 SNEGSKA (reference sequence). The CDR3 is CSARLAGGPLGPRYF. The CDR3 nucleotides are TGCAGTGCTAGACTAGCGGGGGGGCCATTGGGACCTAGGTACTTC.

This chain connects TRBV9 to TRBJ2-4; weak D call: TRBD1 (6 bases). The CDR3 is 16 amino acids. Trimming left V 2 bases short and J 13 bases short, with 25 bases between. Germline CDR1 reads SGDLS; CDR2 reads YYNGEE. The CDR3 is CASSVGQYELPIEQYF. The CDR3 DNA reads TGTGCCAGCAGCGTCGGACAGTATGAACTACCGATAGAGCAGTACTTC.

V usage is TRBV5-1 and J usage is TRBJ2-4, with 9 bases lining up with TRBD1. CDR1 is SGHRS, CDR2 YFSETQ, per germline. The CDR3 totals 15 residues. V lost 2 bases to trimming and J lost 7 bases; unmatched junction nucleotides: 7. CDR3 coding DNA: TGCGCCAGCAGCTTAACAACCGGGACAGGGAACATTCAGTACTTC. It codes for CASSLTTGTGNIQYF.

The rearrangement links TRBV5-1 to TRBJ1-2; tentatively, D is TRBD1 (5 bases). The germline V gene has CDR1 SGHRS and CDR2 YFSETQ. Between the trimmed V and J ends, which lost 7 bases and 6 bases, there was a span of 13 bases. The CDR3 runs to 12 residues. In DNA, the CDR3 is TGCGCCAGCGGGCGCGGGGGTCATGGCTACACCTTC. Amino acids: CASGRGGHGYTF.

V is TRBV14 and J is TRBJ2-7, with D maybe TRBD1 (5 bases). V was trimmed by 2 bases and J by 0 bases, leaving 11 bases between them. This CDR3 contains 15 residues. CDR1 is SGHDN and CDR2 is FVKESK in the germline V gene. The CDR3: CASSQQGWNSYEQYF. The DNA of the CDR3 is TGTGCCAGCAGCCAACAGGGTTGGAACTCCTACGAGCAGTACTTC.

This clonotype was seen only a few times. V usage is TRBV20-1 and J usage is TRBJ2-5, with D possibly matching TRBD2 (6 bases). The CDR3 runs 15 residues. Trimming took off 0 bases at V and 5 bases at J, with 16 bases between the two ends. Germline V lookup: CDR1 DFQATT, CDR2 SNEGSKA (reference sequence). This CDR3 is CSARDYRSSAETQYF. The CDR3 DNA reads TGCAGTGCTAGAGATTATCGCTCTAGCGCGGAGACCCAGTACTTC.

The J gene is TRBJ1-1, the V gene TRBV21-1; the D call TRBD1 from the table was never checked on the DNA. TRBV21-1 counts as a pseudogene. The CDR3 loop spans 15 amino acids. CDR3 protein: CASGEFSGPNTEAFF. DNA of the CDR3: TGTGCCAGCGGGGAGTTTTCAGGCCCCAACACTGAAGCTTTCTTT.

This clonotype was picked up a small number of times. This chain connects TRBV7-3 to TRBJ2-7; D gene unclear. Looked up from germline, CDR1 is SGHTA and CDR2 is FQGTGA. The CDR3 is 13 amino acids. V lost 5 bases, J lost 6 bases, and 14 bases lay in between. The CDR3 sequence is CASSAHSRAEQYF. The CDR3 nucleotides are TGTGCCAGCAGCGCCCACAGTCGCGCCGAGCAGTACTTC.

The table lists this clonotype with a few counts. V usage is TRBV9 and J usage is TRBJ2-7, with TRBD2 identical over 9 bases. Near its end, the DNA agrees better with TRBJ2-5, so the J call may be wrong. Germline V lookup: CDR1 SGDLS, CDR2 YYNGEE. The CDR3 runs to 15 residues. This CDR3 reads CASSVGPAGGETQYF. As DNA, the CDR3 is TGTGCCAGCAGCGTAGGCCCAGCGGGAGGAGAGACCCAGTACTTC.

This clonotype was counted between two and nine times. CDR3 in amino acids: CASSQEATGRGSPGYTF. The CDR3 DNA reads TGCGCCAGCAGCCAAGAGGCCACGGGCAGGGGGTCTCCCGGCTACACCTTC. The gene calls are TRBV4-1 and TRBJ1-2, with 7 bases identical to TRBD1. J was trimmed by 8 bases and V by 0 bases; bases with no gene match: 15. The CDR3 sequence is 17 residues long. The V gene's germline CDR1 is MGHRA and CDR2 YSYEKL.

This clonotype has ten or more counts. V and J are TRBV12-3 or TRBV12-4 and TRBJ2-5; D is undetermined. Trimming pared 5 bases from V and 4 bases from J, leaving 2 bases between. This CDR3 has 10 residues. CDR3 sequence reads: CASSRETQYF. The DNA of the CDR3 is TGTGCCAGCAGTAGAGAGACCCAGTACTTC.

The V call is TRBV12-3 or TRBV12-4, the J call TRBJ1-1, with D perhaps TRBD1 (6 bases). Trimming removed 6 bases from V and 7 bases from J, with 15 bases in between. The CDR3 contains 13 residues. In DNA form, the CDR3 reads TGTGCCAGCAGCATAATAGGGGGAGGTGAAGCTTTCTTT. The encoded protein is CASSIIGGGEAFF.

The gene calls are TRBV7-7 and TRBJ2-5; TRBD1 agrees at 7 bases. After removal of 4 bases from V and 0 bases from J, the junction contained 5 bases not matched to a gene. Germline CDR1 is SSHAT and CDR2 is FNYEAQ (reference sequence). The CDR3 has 15 amino acids. The CDR3: CASSSGTVNQETQYF. CDR3 nucleotides: TGTGCCAGCAGCTCAGGGACAGTGAACCAAGAGACCCAGTACTTC. Using reference TRBV7-7 and TRBJ2-5 for the parts outside the CDR3, the full variable domain is GAGVSQSPRYKVTKRGQDVTLRCDPISSHATLYWYQQALGQGPEFLTYFNYEAQPDKSGLPSDRFSAERPEGSISTLTIQRTEQRDSAMYRCASSSGTVNQETQYFGPGTRLLVL.

The V call is TRBV7-9, the J call TRBJ2-1, with 14 bases that match TRBD2. The CDR3 extends over 17 amino acids. Germline trimming cut 5 bases from V and 7 bases from J; bases unmatched to any gene: 10. CDR1 is SEHNR and CDR2 is FQNEAQ in the germline V gene (reference sequence). The CDR3 nucleotides are TGTGCCAGCAGCCAACGACTAGCGGGAGGGGGAGGAAATGAGCAGTTCTTC. This gives the protein CASSQRLAGGGGNEQFF.

This clonotype was recorded once. This sequence joins TRBV6-5 and TRBJ2-7; 13 bases line up with TRBD2. Trimming took 5 bases from V and 3 from J; bases not matched to a gene: 7. The CDR3 consists of 16 residues. CDR1 and CDR2 from the germline V gene are MNHEY and SVGAGI. CDR3 sequence reads: CASSRAGLAGVYEQYF. DNA of the CDR3: TGTGCCAGCAGTCGAGCCGGACTAGCGGGGGTCTACGAGCAGTACTTC.

This sequence joins TRBV5-1 and TRBJ2-7; TRBD2 might be the D (6 bases). The CDR3 has 17 residues. Trimming stripped 4 bases from V and 7 bases from J, with 27 bases between. Germline CDR1 reads SGHRS; CDR2 reads YFSETQ. CDR3 protein: CASSRIGGLAPYNEQYF. The CDR3 coding sequence is TGCGCCAGCAGCCGGATCGGGGGTCTAGCTCCCTACAATGAGCAGTACTTC.

V is TRBV29-1 and J is TRBJ1-1, with a possible D match to TRBD1 (5 bases). V lost 7 bases to trimming and J lost 1 base, with 10 bases between them. Germline-derived CDR1 and CDR2 are SQVTM and ANQGSEA. The CDR3 spans 12 residues. In DNA form, the CDR3 reads TGCAGCGGTAGGGACGGGAACACTGAAGCTTTCTTT. Protein sequence: CSGRDGNTEAFF. The entire variable domain, with the rest obtained from reference TRBV29-1 and TRBJ1-1, is as follows: SAVISQKPSRDICQRGTSLTIQCQVDSQVTMMFWYRQQPGQSLTLIATANQGSEATYESGFVIDKFPISRPNLTFSTLTVSNMSPEDSSIYLCSGRDGNTEAFFGQGTRLTVV.